This TCR beta chain originates from a study of shared clonotypes between healthy human individuals. Findings and caveats of the study: The naive CD4 repertoires of a handful of donors were compared, and around 4.9% of clonotypes were shared.

As to this clone: Its target is unknown.

Sequenced by immunoSEQ multiplex PCR; TCRdb stores in-frame clones only, minus some. Of under 2.5 million clones in the sample, 85% to 95% were seen once. The source material was naive CD4+ T cells from PBMCs. Documented subset: CD45RA+ positively selected. This TCR was recovered from a man younger than 35 in good health. Some clones in this sample may be carry-over from other donors' samples.

The chain's CDR3 is CASSWGGNSGEQYF. In DNA form, the CDR3 reads TGCGCCAGCAGCTGGGGCGGGAATTCCGGTGAGCAGTACTTC. The V and J genes are TRBV5-1 and TRBJ2-7; TRBD2 is a possible D gene (6 bases). V lost 3 bases and J lost 7, with 17 bases in between. CDR1 and CDR2 from the germline V gene are SGHRS and YFSETQ. CDR3 size: 14 residues.